This T cell receptor beta chain was retrieved from a study of cytomegalovirus exposure and HLA in healthy donors. The PCR had 60 Vbeta and 13 Jbeta primers. The data were produced by immunoSEQ multiplex PCR, yet TCRdb's version contains in-frame clones alone and is incomplete. The table shows 140,000 to 150,000 clones, with around 9.7% occurring only once. A few counts support this clone. This CDR3 has 17 amino acids. Trimming stripped 0 bases from V and 2 bases from J, with 17 bases between. CDR1 and CDR2 (germline): SGDLS, YYNGEE. The receptor was derived from a man over 45 in good health and CMV-seronegative. This chain joins TRBV9 and TRBJ1-2; maybe TRBD1 (5 bases). Sequencing was performed on PBMCs. DNA of the CDR3: TGTGCCAGCAGCGTAGCGCTAGGGGCAAGGGCGAACTATGGCTACACCTTC. Its translation is CASSVALGARANYGYTF.